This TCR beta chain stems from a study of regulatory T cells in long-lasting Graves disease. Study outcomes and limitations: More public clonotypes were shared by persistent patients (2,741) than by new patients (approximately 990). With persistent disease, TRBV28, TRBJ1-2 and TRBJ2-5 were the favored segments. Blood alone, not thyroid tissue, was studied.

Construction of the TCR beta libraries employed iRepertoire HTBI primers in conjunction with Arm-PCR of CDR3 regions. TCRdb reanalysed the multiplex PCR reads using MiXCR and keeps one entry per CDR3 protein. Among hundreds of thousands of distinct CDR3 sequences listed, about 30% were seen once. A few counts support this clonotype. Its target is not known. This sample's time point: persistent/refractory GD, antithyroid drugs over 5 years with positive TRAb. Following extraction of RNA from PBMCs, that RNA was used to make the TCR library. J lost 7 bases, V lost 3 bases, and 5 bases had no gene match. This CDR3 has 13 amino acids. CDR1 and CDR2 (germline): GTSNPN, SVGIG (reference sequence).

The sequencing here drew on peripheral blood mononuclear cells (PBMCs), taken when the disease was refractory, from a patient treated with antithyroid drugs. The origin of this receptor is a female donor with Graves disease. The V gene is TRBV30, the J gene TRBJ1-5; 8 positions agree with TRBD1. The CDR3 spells CAWSRQGSQPQHF. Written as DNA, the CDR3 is TGTGCCTGGAGCCGACAGGGGTCGCAGCCCCAGCATTTT.